The 7 T cell receptor beta chains below all came from one sample that was sequenced in a study of response to subunit inactivated influenza vaccine. Via MiXCR, TCRdb re-called the RT-PCR reads, giving one row per CDR3 protein. The sample has about 160,000 distinct CDR3 sequences, approximately 11% seen once. This specimen consisted of CD8+ T cells sorted from PBMCs, obtained 23 to 25 months after vaccination. These receptors all stem from a man between 50 and 70 years old who received an inactivated influenza vaccine.

This clonotype was recorded only once. The genes are TRBV28 and TRBJ2-1; no reliable D call. CDR1 is MDHEN, CDR2 SYDVKM, per germline. Trimming removed 2 bases at V and 5 bases at J, with 4 bases between. The CDR3 sequence is 12 residues long. The CDR3 DNA is TGTGCCAGCAGTTTAGAACACAATGAGCAGTTCTTC. This encodes CASSLEHNEQFF.

The chain has TRBV6-2 or TRBV6-3 and TRBJ2-5; no definite D call. Germline V CDR1 and CDR2: MNHEY, SVGEGT. Trimming pared 2 bases from V and 0 bases from J, leaving 7 bases between. The CDR3 is 14 residues long. The CDR3 bases are TGTGCCAGCAGTTACATTCGACACCAAGAGACCCAGTACTTC. This encodes CASSYIRHQETQYF.

This clonotype appeared a few times. The gene calls are TRBV9 and TRBJ2-1; TRBD2 agrees at 12 bases. Germline V gene sequence: CDR1 SGDLS, CDR2 YYNGEE. There are 14 residues in the CDR3. With 6 bases clipped from V and 7 bases from J, the junction kept 5 bases outside the gene matches. For the CDR3, the DNA is TGTGCCAGCAAGACTAGCGGGAGCTCTAATGAGCAGTTCTTC. Protein sequence: CASKTSGSSNEQFF.

The chain is built from TRBV20-1 and TRBJ1-2, with TRBD1 matching over 8 bases. CDR3 size: 14 residues. V lost 4 bases and J lost 4; bases outside the gene matches: 8. Germline values: CDR1 DFQATT, CDR2 SNEGSKA (reference sequence). CDR3 in DNA: TGCAGTGCTACCGACAGGGGAGGAAGCTATGGCTACACCTTC. Protein product: CSATDRGGSYGYTF.

There are many counts of this clonotype. The genes are TRBV20-1 and TRBJ1-6; 7 bases map to TRBD1. J lost 7 bases, V lost 3 bases, and 9 bases had no gene match. CDR1 is DFQATT, CDR2 SNEGSKA, per germline (reference sequence). The CDR3 runs 15 residues. This CDR3 is CSASRSRGYNSPLHF. The CDR3 DNA follows: TGCAGTGCTAGTCGGTCCAGGGGGTACAATTCACCCCTCCACTTT.

This clonotype was recorded at least ten times. The chain is built from TRBV2 and TRBJ1-2, with D tentatively TRBD1 (6 bases). CDR1 is SNHLY, CDR2 FYNNEI, per germline. CDR3 length: 15 amino acids. The V end lost 5 bases, the J end lost 3 bases, and 16 bases lay between the germline ends. CDR3 protein: CASSSGTPLYYGYTF. CDR3 bases: TGTGCCAGCAGTTCCGGGACACCTCTCTACTATGGCTACACCTTC.

This chain joins TRBV15 and TRBJ2-7, with D uncertain. This CDR3 is built from 11 residues. Trimming stripped 0 bases from V and 7 bases from J, with 4 bases between. Germline CDR1 and CDR2: LNHNV and YYDKDF (reference sequence). The CDR3 sequence: CATSRDREQYF. The DNA of the CDR3 is TGTGCCACCAGCAGAGACCGGGAGCAGTACTTC.